This T cell receptor (beta chain) stems from a study of tumor and adjacent non-tumor tissue in lung cancer. The template was RNA from unsorted bulk tissue. CDR3 length equals 13 residues. CDR1 WNHNN and CDR2 SYGVQD come from the germline V gene (reference sequence). A modified ARM-PCR protocol with three rounds of nested PCR amplified TCRbeta. TCRdb analysed the multiplex PCR reads with MiXCR anew, one entry per CDR3 protein. The data hold some 74,000 distinct CDR3 sequences, with approximately 77% observed a single time. With regard to this clonotype: Mismatch with germline at one junction end may stem from a read error.

This clonotype originated in a woman between 40 and 50 years old with non-small cell lung cancer. Sequencing was carried out using lung tumor tissue. The V and J genes are TRBV10-1 and TRBJ2-3; D is possibly TRBD1 or TRBD2 (5 bases each). This CDR3 reads CAISRGAEDTLYF. The CDR3 DNA follows: TGCGCCATCAGTCGAGGGGCGGAAGATACGCTGTATTTT.